This T cell receptor beta chain was recovered during a study of shared clonotypes between healthy human individuals. Overall study findings and caveats: A generally larger estimated richness was seen in naive subsets than in memory subsets.

Germline CDR1 and CDR2: SGHTA and FQGNSA. This CDR3 contains 13 residues. V was clipped by 1 base and J by 7 bases, with 8 bases between them. In regard to this clone: No antigen is known for it.

CD45RO-negative, CCR7-selected cells formed the naive CD8 fraction, which excluded terminally differentiated effector memory CD45RA+ cells. Donors were Caucasian adults residing in Nashville, Tennessee, USA. Data came from immunoSEQ multiplex PCR; TCRdb stores just in-frame clones and leaves some out. The sample lists 760,000 or so clones, approximately 96% occurring once. The chain has TRBV7-2 and TRBJ2-1, with D unresolved. The sequence was obtained from a man aged 30-40 years in good health. The material sequenced was naive CD8+ T cells sorted from blood. CDR3 residues: CASSLEVINEQFF. DNA of the CDR3: TGTGCCAGCAGCTTAGAAGTAATTAATGAGCAGTTCTTC.